The text below deals with one T cell receptor beta chain. The CDR3 loop spans 16 amino acids. Trimming took 4 bases from V and 5 from J; bases not matched to a gene: 12. Germline CDR1 is SGDLS and CDR2 is YYNGEE. These data are taken from a study of blood T cell repertoires in COVID-19. Study-level information: In each case, the material was cDNA or gDNA derived from T cells, B-cell-depleted T cells, or PBMCs.

In the study's own analysis: Amplification of reference gene primers was used by the study to estimate nucleated cell counts. Profiling relied on immunoSEQ multiplex PCR, and the TCRdb table lists in-frame clones only, not all of them. That table gives V, J and clone size, and the DNA gave D and trimming. The profile shows roughly 260,000 clones, about 88% of them singletons. The chain couples TRBV9 to TRBJ2-5; 9 bases fit TRBD2. Sequences were obtained from peripheral blood. The TCR originated in a woman in her thirties or forties who had recovered from COVID-19. CDR3 protein: CASSPTDSGGGETQYF. The CDR3 DNA is TGTGCCAGCAGCCCTACGGATAGCGGGGGCGGGGAGACCCAGTACTTC.